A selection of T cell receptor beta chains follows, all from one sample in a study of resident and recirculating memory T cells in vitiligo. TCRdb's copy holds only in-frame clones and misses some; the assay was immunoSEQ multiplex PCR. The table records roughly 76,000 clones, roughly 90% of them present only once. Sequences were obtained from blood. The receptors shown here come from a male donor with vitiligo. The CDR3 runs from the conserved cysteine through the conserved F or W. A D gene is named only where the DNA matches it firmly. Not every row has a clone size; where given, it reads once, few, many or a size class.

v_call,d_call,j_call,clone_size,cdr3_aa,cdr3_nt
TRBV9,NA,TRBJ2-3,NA,CASSARHSSSTDTQYF,TGTGCCAGCAGCGCGAGACATTCCAGTAGCACAGATACGCAGTATTTT
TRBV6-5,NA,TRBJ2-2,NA,CASSLANTGELFF,TGTGCCAGCAGTCTCGCGAACACCGGGGAGCTGTTTTTT
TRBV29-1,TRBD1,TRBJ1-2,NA,CSVITGEAYGYTF,TGCAGCGTAATCACAGGGGAGGCCTATGGCTACACCTTC
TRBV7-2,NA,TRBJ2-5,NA,CARESRGNGAGETQYF,TGTGCCAGAGAATCCAGGGGAAACGGCGCGGGTGAGACCCAGTACTTC
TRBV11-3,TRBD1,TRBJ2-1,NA,CASSNPGQGNEQFF,TGTGCCAGCAGCAATCCCGGACAGGGCAATGAGCAGTTCTTC
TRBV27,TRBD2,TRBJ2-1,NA,CASSLYRRGAGGTHEQFF,TGTGCCAGCAGTTTATACCGTCGTGGGGCGGGGGGGACTCATGAGCAGTTCTTC
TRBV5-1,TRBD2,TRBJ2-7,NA,CASSLNSGGFPYEQYF,TGCGCCAGCAGCTTGAACAGCGGGGGCTTCCCCTACGAGCAGTACTTC
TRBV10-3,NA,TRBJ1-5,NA,CAITGERNQPQHF,TGTGCCATCACCGGGGAGCGCAATCAGCCCCAGCATTTT
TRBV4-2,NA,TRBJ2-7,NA,CASSLQGAGNTYEQYF,TGTGCCAGCAGCCTCCAAGGGGCAGGGAACACCTACGAGCAGTACTTC
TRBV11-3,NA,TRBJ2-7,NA,CASSLRDSYEQYF,TGTGCCAGCAGCTTGCGGGACTCCTACGAGCAGTACTTC
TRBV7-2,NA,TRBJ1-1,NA,CASSLFGGGPATEAFF,TGTGCCAGCAGCTTATTCGGCGGGGGGCCCGCGACTGAAGCTTTCTTT
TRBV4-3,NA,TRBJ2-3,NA,CASSQDKRDSGVTQYF,TGCGCCAGCAGCCAAGATAAGAGGGACTCCGGTGTTACGCAGTATTTT
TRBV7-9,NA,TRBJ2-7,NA,CATTPINLRDPYEQYF,TGTGCCACCACCCCTATTAATCTCCGGGATCCCTACGAGCAGTACTTC
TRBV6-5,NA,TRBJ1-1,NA,CASSYPRGGSGTEAFF,TGTGCCAGCAGTTACCCAAGGGGGGGCTCAGGCACTGAAGCTTTCTTT
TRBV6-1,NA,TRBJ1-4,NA,CASSEDEGGGATNEKLFF,TGTGCCAGCAGTGAAGATGAGGGCGGCGGGGCAACTAATGAAAAACTGTTTTTT
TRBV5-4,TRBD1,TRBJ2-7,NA,CASSLGQGSPYEQYF,TGTGCCAGCAGCTTGGGACAGGGAAGTCCCTACGAGCAGTACTTC
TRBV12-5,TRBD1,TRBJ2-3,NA,CASGLSPGQLSTDTQYF,TGTGCTAGTGGTTTGTCCCCGGGACAGCTGAGCACAGATACGCAGTATTTT
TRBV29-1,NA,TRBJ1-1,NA,CSVVGRLRTEAFF,TGCAGCGTTGTAGGCAGGCTACGCACTGAAGCTTTCTTT
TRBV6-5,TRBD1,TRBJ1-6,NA,CASSRQGESPLHF,TGTGCCAGCAGTCGACAGGGGGAGTCACCCCTCCACTTT
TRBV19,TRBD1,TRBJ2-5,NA,CASSPSGQAVETQYF,TGTGCCAGTAGTCCCTCGGGACAGGCAGTTGAGACCCAGTACTTC
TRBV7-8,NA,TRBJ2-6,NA,CASSRGSSGANVLTF,TGTGCCAGCAGCCGAGGTAGCTCTGGGGCCAACGTCCTGACTTTC
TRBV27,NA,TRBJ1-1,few,CASSLSGVTEAFF,TGTGCCAGCAGTTTGTCAGGGGTCACTGAAGCTTTCTTT
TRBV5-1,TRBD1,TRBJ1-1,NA,CASSFGGTGSWGTEAFF,TGCGCCAGCAGCTTTGGGGGGACAGGGAGTTGGGGAACTGAAGCTTTCTTT
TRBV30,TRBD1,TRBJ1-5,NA,CAWRSDRGSNQPQHF,TGTGCCTGGAGGAGTGACAGGGGCAGCAATCAGCCCCAGCATTTT
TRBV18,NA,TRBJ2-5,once,CASSPKSRGQETQYF,TGTGCCAGCTCACCAAAGTCCAGGGGTCAAGAGACCCAGTACTTC
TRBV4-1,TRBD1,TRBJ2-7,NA,CASSQGPTGGLYEQYF,TGCGCCAGCAGCCAAGGCCCGACAGGGGGCCTCTACGAGCAGTACTTC
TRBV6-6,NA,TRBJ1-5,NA,CATHKPGAGVQPQHF,TGTGCCACACATAAACCCGGAGCAGGGGTGCAGCCCCAGCATTTT
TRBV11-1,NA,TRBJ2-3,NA,CASSLAVSLHTDTQYF,TGTGCCAGCAGCTTAGCTGTTAGTCTCCACACAGATACGCAGTATTTT
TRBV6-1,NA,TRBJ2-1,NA,CASRDGGLHEQFF,TGTGCCAGCAGGGATGGGGGCTTGCATGAGCAGTTCTTC
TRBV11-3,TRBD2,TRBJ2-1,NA,CASSSERLAGNEQFF,TGTGCCAGCAGCTCCGAACGACTAGCGGGGAATGAGCAGTTCTTC
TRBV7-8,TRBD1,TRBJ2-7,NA,CASSPSGGRGEQYF,TGTGCCAGCAGCCCATCAGGGGGAAGAGGCGAGCAGTACTTC
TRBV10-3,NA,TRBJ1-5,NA,CAISPTRISQPQHF,TGTGCCATCAGCCCAACGAGAATAAGTCAGCCCCAGCATTTT
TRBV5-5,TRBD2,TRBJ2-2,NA,CASSRTSEAITGELFF,TGTGCCAGCAGCCGGACTAGCGAAGCCATCACCGGGGAGCTGTTTTTT
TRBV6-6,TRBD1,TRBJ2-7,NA,CASRLGQGFSYEQYF,TGTGCCAGCAGGCTAGGACAGGGTTTTTCGTACGAGCAGTACTTC
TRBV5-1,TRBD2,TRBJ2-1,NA,CASSLGLAGGFNEQFF,TGCGCCAGCAGCTTGGGTCTAGCGGGGGGATTCAATGAGCAGTTCTTC
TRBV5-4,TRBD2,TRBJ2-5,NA,CASSLTSGGETQYF,TGTGCCAGCAGCTTGACTAGCGGGGGAGAGACCCAGTACTTC
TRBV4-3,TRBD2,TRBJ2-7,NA,CASSQDGTSGSYEQYF,TGCGCCAGCAGCCAAGACGGCACTAGCGGGTCCTACGAGCAGTACTTC
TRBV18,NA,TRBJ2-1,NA,CASSPTENEQFF,TGTGCCAGCTCACCGACAGAGAATGAGCAGTTCTTC
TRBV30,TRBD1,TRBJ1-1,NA,CGQDRGNTEAFF,TGTGGCCAGGACAGGGGGAACACTGAAGCTTTCTTT
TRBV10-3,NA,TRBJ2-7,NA,CAISESAQEYSYEQYF,TGTGCCATCAGTGAGTCTGCACAGGAGTACTCCTACGAGCAGTACTTC
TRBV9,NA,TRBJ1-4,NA,CASSVGNRVLNEKLFF,TGTGCCAGCAGCGTAGGGAACAGGGTCCTTAATGAAAAACTGTTTTTT
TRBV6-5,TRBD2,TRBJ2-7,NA,CASSYSILGGSYEQYF,TGTGCCAGCAGTTACTCGATTTTGGGGGGGTCCTACGAGCAGTACTTC
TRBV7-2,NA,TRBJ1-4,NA,CASSLQGRVEKLFF,TGTGCCAGCAGCTTACAGGGGCGAGTTGAAAAACTGTTTTTT
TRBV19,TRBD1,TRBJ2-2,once,CASSKETGSDTGELFF,TGTGCCAGTAGCAAGGAGACAGGGTCTGATACCGGGGAGCTGTTTTTT
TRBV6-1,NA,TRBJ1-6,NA,CASSVSGGTGNSPLHF,TGTGCCAGCAGTGTTTCTGGGGGGACGGGAAATTCACCCCTCCACTTT
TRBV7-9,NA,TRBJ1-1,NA,CASSLMATNTEAFF,TGTGCCAGCAGCTTAATGGCCACGAACACTGAAGCTTTCTTT
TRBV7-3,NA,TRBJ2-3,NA,CASSGHVGADTQYF,TGTGCCAGCAGCGGCCACGTGGGCGCAGATACGCAGTATTTT
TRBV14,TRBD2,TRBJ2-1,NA,CASSQRGGLHEQFF,TGTGCCAGCAGCCAGCGGGGGGGCCTCCATGAGCAGTTCTTC
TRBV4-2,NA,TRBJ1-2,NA,CASSQEMFQGGYTF,TGTGCCAGCAGCCAAGAGATGTTCCAGGGGGGCTACACCTTC
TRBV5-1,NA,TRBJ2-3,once,CASSLGRGDTQYF,TGCGCCAGCAGCTTGGGACGAGGAGATACGCAGTATTTT
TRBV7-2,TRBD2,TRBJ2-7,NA,CASSPGASGAYEQYF,TGTGCCAGCAGCCCCGGGGCTAGCGGGGCCTACGAGCAGTACTTC
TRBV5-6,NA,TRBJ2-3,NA,CASSLPRGGIREATQYF,TGTGCCAGCAGCTTGCCTAGGGGGGGCATAAGGGAGGCTACGCAGTATTTT
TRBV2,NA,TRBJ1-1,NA,CASSEMSGITEAFF,TGTGCCAGCAGTGAAATGTCGGGGATCACTGAAGCTTTCTTT
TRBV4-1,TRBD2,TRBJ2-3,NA,CASSQPTSLAGGTDTQYF,TGCGCCAGCAGCCAACCAACCTCCCTAGCGGGGGGCACAGATACGCAGTATTTT
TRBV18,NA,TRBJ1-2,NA,CASSPPARYGYTF,TGTGCCAGCTCACCACCGGCACGCTATGGCTACACCTTC
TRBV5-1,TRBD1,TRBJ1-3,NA,CASSGQTGTVGNTIYF,TGCGCCAGCAGCGGACAGACCGGGACAGTTGGAAACACCATATATTTT
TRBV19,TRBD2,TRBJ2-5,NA,CASSPRRGVQETQYF,TGTGCCAGTAGTCCTAGACGGGGGGTCCAAGAGACCCAGTACTTC
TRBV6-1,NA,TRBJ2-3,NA,CASSFGLMFTQYF,TGTGCCAGCAGTTTCGGTTTAATGTTCACGCAGTATTTT
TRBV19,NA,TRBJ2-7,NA,CASSLRGQLEQYF,TGTGCCAGTAGCTTACGGGGACAACTCGAGCAGTACTTC